These 5 T cell receptor beta chains were all obtained from the same sample, sequenced in a study of graft-versus-host responses after intestinal transplantation. Only in-frame clones appear in the TCRdb table, and some are missing; sequencing was by immunoSEQ multiplex PCR. The table lists around 96,000 clones, 75% to 95% of them singletons. Sequences were derived from PBMCs, sampled 450 to 480 days after intestinal transplant. The receptors derive from a human patient who received an intestinal transplant, so some T cells may come from the graft donor.

V is TRBV7-9 and J is TRBJ2-6; D might be TRBD2 (5 bases). From germline, CDR1 is SEHNR and CDR2 FQNEAQ (reference sequence). Trimming took 3 bases from V and 8 from J, leaving 20 bases between them. CDR3 length: 17 amino acids. CDR3 bases: TGTGCCAGCAGCTTCCTCCCCCTTAGTAGCGCCTCCAACGTCCTGACTTTC. Amino acids: CASSFLPLSSASNVLTF.

This sequence joins TRBV12-5 and TRBJ2-1, with D perhaps matching TRBD2 (6 bases). The germline V gene encodes CDR1 LGHNT and CDR2 FRNRAP. This CDR3 region has 16 residues. Trimming removed 6 bases at V and 0 bases at J, with 15 bases between. The CDR3 coding sequence is TGTGCTAGTGGCATTGTGGCGGGGTACTCCTACAATGAGCAGTTCTTC. Its translation is CASGIVAGYSYNEQFF. The whole variable domain, filled in from reference TRBV12-5 and TRBJ2-1, reads DARVTQTPRHKVTEMGQEVTMRCQPILGHNTVFWYRQTMMQGLELLAYFRNRAPLDDSGMPKDRFSAEMPDATLATLKIQPSEPRDSAVYFCASGIVAGYSYNEQFFGPGTRLTVL.

The V and J genes are TRBV15 and TRBJ2-3; unclear D gene. The V gene lost 3 bases and the J gene lost 0 bases, with 10 bases spanning the gap. The length of the CDR3 is 15 residues. Looked up from germline, CDR1 is LNHNV and CDR2 is YYDKDF (reference sequence). Here the CDR3 reads CATSSWTGSTDTQYF. Written as DNA, the CDR3 is TGTGCCACCAGCAGTTGGACGGGTAGCACAGATACGCAGTATTTT.

This clone was observed once. This chain connects TRBV27 to TRBJ1-1; tentatively, D is TRBD1 (6 bases). The germline V and J ends were trimmed by 5 bases and 0 bases, with 13 bases remaining between them. Germline CDR1 is MNHEY and CDR2 is SMNVEV (reference sequence). The CDR3 is made up of 15 amino acids. In DNA form, the CDR3 reads TGTGCCAGCAGTCCTCGGACAGTAATGAACACTGAAGCTTTCTTT. Translation: CASSPRTVMNTEAFF.

This clone was picked up one time. The chain carries TRBV9 and TRBJ1-3; D is perhaps TRBD1 (5 bases). This CDR3 spans 14 amino acids. Trimming took off 4 bases at V and 0 bases at J, with 8 bases between the two ends. The germline gives CDR1 SGDLS, CDR2 YYNGEE. The CDR3 DNA is TGTGCCAGCAGCCCACAGGTCTCTGGAAACACCATATATTTT. This translates into CASSPQVSGNTIYF.